The 26 T cell receptor beta chains below come from one sample, sequenced in a study of CD8 T cells in Susac syndrome. RNA in amounts of about 0.5 to 1 ug was reverse transcribed with random hexamers. MiXCR, applied by TCRdb to the immunoSEQ multiplex PCR reads, yields one record per CDR3 protein. In the table there are tens of thousands of distinct CDR3 sequences, roughly 94% of which are singletons. Sequencing used CD8+ T cells from PBMCs. The receptors come from a human donor in good health.

The chain is built from TRBV4-3 and TRBJ1-1; TRBD1 aligns across 7 bases. This CDR3 comprises 15 residues. Germline CDR1 is LGHNA and CDR2 is YSLEER. Germline trimming cut 0 bases from V and 6 bases from J; bases unmatched to any gene: 7. CDR3 DNA: TGCGCCAGCAGCCAAGAACACAGGGGCCCCGCTGAAGCTTTCTTT. It codes for CASSQEHRGPAEAFF.

The chain recombines TRBV13 with TRBJ2-5; no reliable D call. Germline CDR1 PRHDT, CDR2 FYEKMQ (reference sequence). The V end was cut by 0 bases, the J end by 5 bases, with 7 bases between. The CDR3 loop spans 13 amino acids. The CDR3 loop is CASSLGSPETQYF. In DNA, the CDR3 is TGTGCCAGCAGCTTAGGCTCACCGGAGACCCAGTACTTC.

The V call is TRBV27, the J call TRBJ2-3, with TRBD2 identical over 8 bases. The germline CDR1 and CDR2 sequences are MNHEY and SMNVEV (reference sequence). The junction had 14 bases not matched to a gene; V was cut back by 4 bases and J by 2 bases. The CDR3 has 18 amino acids. The CDR3 DNA reads as TGTGCCAGCAGTTCCCCCAATAGGGCGGGAGGAAACACAGATACGCAGTATTTT. Its protein is CASSSPNRAGGNTDTQYF.

The genes are TRBV12-3 or TRBV12-4 and TRBJ2-1; TRBD1 aligns across 7 bases. This CDR3 spans 12 amino acids. V lost 5 bases and J lost 9; bases outside the gene matches: 4. The CDR3 nucleotides are TGTGCCAGCAGTCTTACAGGGGTTGAGCAGTTCTTC. It translates to CASSLTGVEQFF.

V usage is TRBV4-1 and J usage is TRBJ1-1, with TRBD1 as a possible D gene (5 bases). Trimming stripped 7 bases from V and 4 bases from J, with 13 bases between. CDR3 length: 13 residues. Germline-derived CDR1 and CDR2 are MGHRA and YSYEKL. The CDR3 loop is CASIRGEGTEAFF. CDR3 in DNA: TGCGCCAGCATACGGGGGGAGGGCACTGAAGCTTTCTTT.

The CDR3 region is CASEDTGATSVNEQFF. The CDR3 DNA sequence: TGTGCCAGCGAGGATACGGGAGCCACTTCGGTCAATGAGCAGTTCTTC. The chain combines TRBV2 with TRBJ2-1; TRBD2 is a possible D gene (6 bases). V was clipped by 8 bases and J by 6 bases, with 23 bases between them. Per the germline V gene, CDR1 is SNHLY and CDR2 is FYNNEI. The CDR3 totals 16 residues.

The chain employs TRBV2 and TRBJ2-1; D gene unclear. With 6 bases removed from V and 6 bases from J, the gap between germline ends came to 12 bases. The CDR3 contains 13 residues. Germline lookup yields CDR1 SNHLY and CDR2 FYNNEI. The CDR3 sequence is CASRGSWGNEQFF. CDR3 in DNA: TGTGCCAGCAGGGGGTCCTGGGGCAATGAGCAGTTCTTC.

The chain recombines TRBV20-1 with TRBJ1-1, with a weak D call TRBD1 (5 bases). V gave up 0 bases and J gave up 4 bases, with 12 bases separating them. CDR1 DFQATT and CDR2 SNEGSKA come from the germline V gene (reference sequence). The CDR3 is made up of 14 amino acids. CDR3 sequence: CSARDFREATEAFF. In nucleotides, the CDR3 is TGCAGTGCTAGAGATTTCAGGGAGGCCACTGAAGCTTTCTTT.

The genes are TRBV4-3 and TRBJ2-1; 8 nucleotides align to TRBD2. CDR1 is LGHNA, CDR2 YSLEER, per germline. The J segment lost 8 bases and the V segment lost 0 bases, leaving 9 bases of the junction unmatched. The CDR3 loop spans 16 amino acids. The CDR3 region has the DNA TGCGCCAGCAGCCAAGAGGGACTAGGGACCCCCCATGAGCAGTTCTTC. It yields the protein CASSQEGLGTPHEQFF.

This chain uses TRBV9 with TRBJ2-7, with D perhaps matching TRBD2 (6 bases). Between the trimmed V and J ends, which lost 0 bases and 0 bases, there was a span of 16 bases. The CDR3 spans 17 residues. From germline, CDR1 is SGDLS and CDR2 YYNGEE. The CDR3 spells CASSVEGASDSSYEQYF. CDR3 coding DNA: TGTGCCAGCAGCGTAGAGGGTGCTAGCGACTCCTCCTACGAGCAGTACTTC. Looking up the rest from reference TRBV9 and TRBJ2-7 gives the full variable domain: DSGVTQTPKHLITATGQRVTLRCSPRSGDLSVYWYQQSLDQGLQFLIQYYNGEERAKGNILERFSAQQFPDLHSELNLSSLELGDSALYFCASSVEGASDSSYEQYFGPGTRLTVT.

The V gene is TRBV9, the J gene TRBJ1-1, with D unclear. This CDR3 has 16 residues. CDR1 and CDR2 (germline): SGDLS, YYNGEE. The V and J ends lost 3 bases and 0 bases respectively, with 15 bases between them. The CDR3: CASSALGKGVNTEAFF. In nucleotides, the CDR3 is TGTGCCAGCAGCGCCTTGGGTAAGGGAGTGAACACTGAAGCTTTCTTT.

The chain carries TRBV12-3 or TRBV12-4 and TRBJ2-7, with 9 bases aligning to TRBD1. The CDR3 is made up of 13 amino acids. Losses at the gene ends were 6 bases for V and 6 bases for J; bases not matched to a gene: 6. CDR3 protein: CASSHGTGLEQYF. The CDR3 DNA reads as TGTGCCAGCAGCCACGGGACAGGGCTCGAGCAGTACTTC.

The rearrangement uses TRBV9 and TRBJ1-2; 8 positions agree with TRBD1. CDR1 is SGDLS, CDR2 YYNGEE, per germline. Trimming took 4 bases from V and 6 from J; bases not matched to a gene: 8. CDR3 length: 14 residues. CDR3 coding DNA: TGTGCCAGCAGCCCCAGGACAGGGCGGGATGGCTACACCTTC. Protein sequence: CASSPRTGRDGYTF. Looking up the rest from reference TRBV9 and TRBJ1-2 gives the full variable domain: DSGVTQTPKHLITATGQRVTLRCSPRSGDLSVYWYQQSLDQGLQFLIQYYNGEERAKGNILERFSAQQFPDLHSELNLSSLELGDSALYFCASSPRTGRDGYTFGSGTRLTVV.

This sequence joins TRBV7-9 and TRBJ1-1, with D uncertain. Deletions cut 1 base from V and 4 bases from J, with 13 bases between. Germline V lookup: CDR1 SEHNR, CDR2 FQNEAQ (reference sequence). The CDR3 length is 15 residues. CDR3 nucleotides: TGTGCCAGCAGCTTAGTACAAGGTACTAGCACTGAAGCTTTCTTT. It yields the protein CASSLVQGTSTEAFF.

This rearrangement joins TRBV6-2 or TRBV6-3 to TRBJ2-7; D is undetermined. The V end lost 4 bases, the J end lost 6 bases, and 7 bases lay between the germline ends. This CDR3 region has 11 residues. Germline V gene sequence: CDR1 MNHEY, CDR2 SVGEGT. Here the CDR3 reads CASSFPGEQYF. The DNA for the CDR3 is TGTGCCAGCAGTTTCCCCGGCGAGCAGTACTTC.

This sequence joins TRBV4-1 and TRBJ1-5, with unresolved D. The V end was cut by 1 base, the J end by 0 bases, with 7 bases between. Per the germline V gene, CDR1 is MGHRA and CDR2 is YSYEKL. The CDR3 runs to 15 residues. CDR3 protein: CASSQGHPSNQPQHF. The CDR3 nucleotides read TGCGCCAGCAGCCAAGGGCACCCTAGCAATCAGCCCCAGCATTTT.

The chain has TRBV15 and TRBJ2-1; D unclear. The CDR3 has 13 amino acids. Trimming took 7 bases from V and 5 from J, leaving 12 bases between them. Germline V gene data show CDR1 as LNHNV and CDR2 as YYDKDF (reference sequence). The CDR3 spells CATNQDGDNEQFF. In DNA form, the CDR3 reads TGTGCCACCAACCAAGACGGAGACAATGAGCAGTTCTTC.

The rearrangement joins TRBV3-1 to TRBJ1-1; 8 bases are shared with TRBD1. The CDR3 sequence is 15 residues long. Germline-derived CDR1 and CDR2 are LGHDT and YNNKEL (reference sequence). V lost 5 bases, J lost 1 base, and 6 bases stayed unmatched. CDR3 protein: CASSKPDRENTEAFF. Written as DNA, the CDR3 is TGTGCCAGCAGCAAACCGGACAGGGAGAACACTGAAGCTTTCTTT.

This chain links TRBV5-1 with TRBJ2-7, with D possibly matching TRBD2 (5 bases). Germline CDR1 reads SGHRS; CDR2 reads YFSETQ. The V and J ends lost 3 bases and 1 base respectively, with 14 bases between them. The CDR3 totals 15 residues. CDR3 in amino acids: CASSSLAGISYEQYF. CDR3 nucleotide sequence: TGCGCCAGCAGCTCGTTGGCCGGGATATCCTACGAGCAGTACTTC.

The V gene is TRBV29-1, the J gene TRBJ2-7, with 9 bases matching TRBD2. The germline CDR1 and CDR2 sequences are SQVTM and ANQGSEA. With V trimmed by 7 bases and J by 0 bases, 16 bases remained unmatched. CDR3 size: 17 residues. The CDR3 sequence: CSARHRQAGGDSYEQYF. The CDR3 bases are TGCAGCGCCCGACACCGACAAGCGGGGGGTGACTCCTACGAGCAGTACTTC.

This chain uses TRBV12-5 with TRBJ2-5; TRBD2 aligns across 8 bases. The CDR3 runs 15 residues. Germline-derived CDR1 and CDR2 are LGHNT and FRNRAP. V shed 5 bases, J shed 2 bases, and the junction held 7 bases outside the gene matches. The CDR3, as DNA: TGTGCTAGTGGTCCCGCGGGACTAGAACAAGAGACCCAGTACTTC. Its translation: CASGPAGLEQETQYF.

This clonotype was detected a few times. V usage is TRBV5-1 and J usage is TRBJ1-1; D is uncertain. The germline V and J ends were trimmed by 2 bases and 3 bases, with 5 bases remaining between them. The CDR3 is 12 residues long. Germline V lookup: CDR1 SGHRS, CDR2 YFSETQ. CDR3 sequence: CASSFSDTEAFF. CDR3 DNA: TGCGCCAGCAGCTTCTCAGACACTGAAGCTTTCTTT.

The rearrangement links TRBV4-2 to TRBJ2-6, with D hard to call. Germline V gene lookup returns CDR1 LGHNA and CDR2 YNFKEQ. The CDR3 has 16 amino acids. Deletions cut 0 bases from V and 1 base from J, with 7 bases between. CDR3 amino acids: CASSQETTSGANVLTF. CDR3 nucleotides: TGTGCCAGCAGCCAAGAGACGACGTCTGGGGCCAACGTCCTGACTTTC.

The rearrangement uses TRBV27 and TRBJ1-5; the D gene is possibly TRBD1 (5 bases). The CDR3 runs to 14 residues. Trimming pared 4 bases from V and 3 bases from J, leaving 10 bases between. CDR1 is MNHEY and CDR2 is SMNVEV in the germline V gene (reference sequence). The CDR3 nucleotides read TGTGCCAGCAGTTGGGCAGGGAACAATCAGCCCCAGCATTTT. Protein product: CASSWAGNNQPQHF.

This clonotype was seen only once. The chain links TRBV5-6 to TRBJ2-7, with 12 bases fitting TRBD1. With 0 bases clipped from V and 3 bases from J, the junction kept 4 bases outside the gene matches. Germline CDR1 is SGHDT and CDR2 is YYEEEE. This CDR3 contains 16 residues. The CDR3 reads CASSLGGQGANYEQYV. The CDR3 DNA reads as TGTGCCAGCAGCTTGGGGGGACAGGGGGCGAACTACGAGCAGTACGTC.

The gene calls are TRBV20-1 and TRBJ1-2; D call uncertain. Trimming removed 6 bases at V and 6 bases at J, with 11 bases between. This CDR3 is 11 amino acids long. In germline, CDR1 is DFQATT, CDR2 SNEGSKA (reference sequence). In nucleotides, the CDR3 is TGCAGTGCCCGAGCGGGGAATGGCTACACCTTC. Its translation: CSARAGNGYTF.